This T cell receptor beta chain was documented in a study of T cells after yellow fever vaccination (dated by TCRdb to between 2018 and 2020). Background on the whole study: The SMART-Seq v4 Ultra Low Input RNA kit was used to prepare libraries from fractions with low cell numbers. To follow T-cell clones before and after primary and booster YFV17D yellow fever vaccination, bulk TCR alpha and beta repertoires were sequenced over time. Two healthy male donors, one aged 18 to 30 and one aged 30 to 40 years, were included in the cohort. Blood samples were taken at several timepoints before and after primary and secondary immunization, and bulk PBMC replicates and cell subsets were isolated.

In light of the paper, this sample's treatment or condition label describes: live attenuated yellow fever vaccine strain. At each blood-draw timepoint, two biological replicates of bulk PBMCs were collected. A standard Ficoll-Paque protocol was used to isolate PBMCs from peripheral blood. TriZol was used to extract RNA from bulk PBMCs, from CD4 and CD8 fractions, and from dextramer-positive and dextramer-negative fractions. Overall results and qualifications from the work: The secondary T-cell response was found to be weaker but faster than the primary response, with a peak reached on day 5 rather than on day 15. Most clones expanded after primary vaccination (around 96% of CD4 and around 89% of CD8) were re-detected after the booster, suggesting that broad memory maintenance occurred. A small share of clonotypes occurred in both CD4 and CD8 compartments, likely arising from convergent recombination. Because abundant contaminating clonotypes from the bulk population could be contained in FACS-sorted repertoires, computational filtering was required. Because only a couple of donors were included in the study, the extent to which the findings can be generalized is limited.

Sequencing used an Illumina NovaSeq 6000. TCR cDNA was made using 5'RACE template switching, a step that added a universal primer site and unique molecular identifiers. cDNA synthesis was primed from both the TCR alpha and TCR beta constant segments. Two PCR steps were used to amplify libraries, with sample barcodes and sequencing adapters being added in the second step. Sequencing of libraries was done on Illumina HiSeq 2500 (2x100 bp) or NovaSeq (2x150 bp). The source study handled its data this way. MIGEC handled demultiplexing of reads and collapsing into UMI consensus sequences, while MiXCR performed V(D)J alignment. Clonotypes responding to the vaccine were identified with edgeR on replicate PBMC samples, with the criteria of FDR below 0.01 and a log2 fold change above 5 up to day 15. Each bulk clonotype received a CD4 or CD8 identity based on whether the sequenced CD4 or CD8 repertoire contained that clonotype at higher abundance. TCRdb reworked the public reads: Q25 trimming with fastp, MiXCR clone assembly, productive beta chains retained. Entries that share a CDR3 protein sequence are merged under the most common genes and DNA. The authors' filters were not applied to this entry. Within this sample are some 390,000 distinct CDR3 sequences, with over 15% of them counted one time only. The top ten clonotypes cover roughly a sixth of the sample.

In this sample, this clonotype turned up a few times. Its antigen is currently not known. The sample holds no much larger clone one base away, and base qualities are not on file. Per the germline V gene (reference sequence), LNHDA is the CDR1 and SQIVND is the CDR2. The CDR3 sequence holds 13 residues, the cysteine and phenylalanine included. Of all the DNA, just the CDR3 is kept, 39 bases in frame from base 1. The V and J ends are trimmed by 3 bases and 6 bases, leaving 9 bases between them. Recombination joined TRBV19 with TRBJ2-1, with TRBD2 perhaps the D gene, on 6 matching bases. Specimen: PBMCs, collected before the yellow fever booster vaccination. The clonotype originates from a young man who received the YFV17D yellow fever vaccine. The nucleotides read TGTGCCAGTAGTATTGGAGGGGCCAATGAGCAGTTCTTC. This sequence encodes CASSIGGANEQFF.